This TCR beta chain comes out of a study of cytomegalovirus exposure and HLA in healthy donors. Study-wide results and caveats: In a later analysis, HLA-C alleles had the fewest associated TCRs, DRB1 alleles the most. HLA restriction was apparent for most CMV-associated TCR beta chains in a later analysis.

Germline V lookup: CDR1 SNHLY, CDR2 FYNNEI. The trim removed 4 bases at V and 0 bases at J, leaving 0 bases unmatched. The CDR3 is 15 amino acids. Researchers ran the PCR with 60 Vbeta and 13 Jbeta primers. The assay was immunoSEQ multiplex PCR, and TCRdb's table has in-frame clones only and misses some. Found here are under 200,000 clones, 80% to 90% of them singletons; the top ten hold roughly 2.5%. With regard to this clone: Its antigen remains unknown.

The rearrangement links TRBV2 to TRBJ2-5; 12 bases fit TRBD2. The sample comprised PBMCs. The TCR originated in a man aged 25 to 45 in good health and CMV-seropositive. The CDR3 coding sequence is TGTGCCAGCAGTGGGACTAGCGGGAACCAAGAGACCCAGTACTTC. Translation: CASSGTSGNQETQYF.